This TCR beta chain appears in the sequencing data of a study of shared clonotypes between healthy human individuals. Only in-frame clones appear in the TCRdb table, and some are missing; sequencing was by immunoSEQ multiplex PCR. The repertoire consists of 450,000 to 500,000 clones, with about 85% occurring once and the leading ten covering about 12%. From germline, CDR1 is SGHAT and CDR2 FQNNGV. The CDR3 totals 15 residues. V shed 2 bases and J shed 1 base, with 8 bases lying between them. V usage is TRBV11-2 and J usage is TRBJ2-2; D ambiguous. Input material: PBMCs. The origin of this receptor is a woman aged 40 to 55 in good health. Some clones in this sample may be carry-over from other donors' samples. The CDR3: CASSLTSQNTGELFF. The CDR3 DNA follows: TGTGCCAGCAGCTTAACTTCCCAGAACACCGGGGAGCTGTTTTTT. The variable domain in full, with the rest retrieved from reference TRBV11-2 and TRBJ2-2, is EAGVAQSPRYKIIEKRQSVAFWCNPISGHATLYWYQQILGQGPKLLIQFQNNGVVDDSQLPKDRFSAERLKGVDSTLKIQPAKLEDSAVYLCASSLTSQNTGELFFGEGSRLTVL.